The sequence of this T cell receptor (beta chain) was determined in a study of OX40 agonist ivuxolimab in advanced cancers. Some background on the complete study: Ivuxolimab was an agonistic, fully human IgG2 monoclonal antibody directed against OX40 (CD134), a costimulatory receptor. Intravenous ivuxolimab was administered to patients every 2 weeks at six dose levels: 0.01, 0.1, 0.3, 1.5, 3 and 10 mg/kg. Of the roughly 51 patients in dose escalation, about 20 had hepatocellular carcinoma, about 15 had melanoma, 9 had renal cell carcinoma and 9 had head and neck cancer. In the dose-escalation cohort, 75% to 90% of patients were male, and the mean age was approximately 60 years with a range of roughly 20 to 79. Patients were allowed to have had prior anti-PD-1, anti-PD-L1 or anti-CTLA-4 therapy, and around two fifths of the dose-escalation patients had been treated with checkpoint inhibitors. Partial responses were achieved by three dose-escalation patients, of whom one had hepatocellular carcinoma and two had cutaneous melanoma. Peripheral TCRbeta sequencing aimed to test whether ivuxolimab altered TCR sequence diversity and caused clonal T-cell expansion. The monotherapy dose-escalation portion (N of about 50 patients) of the phase I ivuxolimab trial is reported in the paper. What the study reported, not specific to this receptor: Partial responders in the 0.1-3.0 mg/kg groups had among the lowest normalized peripheral clonal expansion, especially among CD8+ T cells. Which antigens the clonally expanded peripheral T cells were specific for was not determined. At doses of 0.1 to 3.0 mg/kg, clonal expansion of both CD4+ and CD8+ T cells in blood was seen between baseline and week 6. Low levels of normalized T-cell clonal expansion were also shown by some nonresponding patients. On average, CD8+ T cells showed more expanded clones than CD4+ T cells after ivuxolimab.

The CDR3 numbers 15 residues from cysteine through phenylalanine. The retained sequence is limited to the CDR3, 45 bases, with the frame set at the first base. Here V drops 2 bases and J drops 5 bases, and the junction holds 5 bases not matched to any gene. CDR1 and CDR2, per the germline V gene, are SGHVS and FQNEAQ. Concerning this clone: What this receptor recognizes is not known. One base away there is no much larger clone; base qualities are not given.

Patients with a history of autoimmune disease or receiving systemic immunosuppression were excluded from the trial. Peripheral blood for TCR sequencing was collected from all dose cohorts at baseline, on cycle 4 day 1, and on cycle 7 day 1. The samples were taken from a phase I, first-in-human, multicenter, open-label dose-escalation trial of ivuxolimab. Adults with locally advanced or metastatic melanoma, renal cell, hepatocellular, or head and neck squamous cell carcinoma were enrolled in the trial. Before TCR sequencing, CD4+ and CD8+ T cells were separately sorted from peripheral blood. For sequencing of the TCRbeta CDR3 region, genomic DNA was extracted from the sorted cells. The immunoSEQ Assay was used to sequence the TCRbeta CDR3 regions. This immuneACCESS table, as held by TCRdb, lists in-frame sequences with V and J called but not all clones. Of the missing ones, under half trace to an unresolved V gene in checked studies; the others have no known cause. In this sample the table shows 35,000 to 40,000 clones, approximately 82% of which occur a single time. The ten largest clones capture less than 25% of the sample.

Specimen: CD4+ or CD8+ T cells sorted from blood, collected in a trial of the OX40 agonist ivuxolimab. The chain couples TRBV7-8 to TRBJ2-2, with 7 bases matching TRBD2. The receptor comes from an adult with an advanced solid tumor such as melanoma, head and neck, liver or kidney cancer. The DNA sequence is TGTGCCAGCAGCTTATGGGAGGGCCGGACCGGGGAGCTGTTTTTT. This gives the protein CASSLWEGRTGELFF.